The rows below give T cell receptor beta chains drawn from one sample of a study of identical twins. TCRdb re-called the 5' RACE reads with MiXCR, one entry per CDR3 protein. The sample holds about 190,000 distinct CDR3 sequences, around a sixth seen once. These data also featured in a second study, about T cells expressing NK-cell markers.

The sequenced sample was CD8+ T cells sorted from blood. These receptors all stem from a woman aged 18-29 years in good health. Both conserved end residues are part of each CDR3. The order of the fields is V gene, D gene, CDR3 protein. A D gene is named only where the DNA matches it firmly.

v_call: TRBV7-9; d_call: NA; cdr3_aa: CASSSSRVPRGEQFF
v_call: TRBV19; d_call: TRBD2; cdr3_aa: CASSIRLAPSYEQYF
v_call: TRBV7-9; d_call: NA; cdr3_aa: CASSLTGQLYEQYF
v_call: TRBV12-3/TRBV12-4; d_call: NA; cdr3_aa: CASSLADEQFF
v_call: TRBV12-3/TRBV12-4; d_call: TRBD1; cdr3_aa: CASSPETGGQPQHF
v_call: TRBV12-3/TRBV12-4; d_call: NA; cdr3_aa: CASSFGPGNEQFF
v_call: TRBV29-1; d_call: NA; cdr3_aa: CSVEGIGPPGGTQYF
v_call: TRBV24-1; d_call: NA; cdr3_aa: CATSPARGSGANVLTF
v_call: TRBV9; d_call: TRBD1; cdr3_aa: CASSVSTGNYGYTF
v_call: TRBV12-5; d_call: NA; cdr3_aa: CASGKPDSKGEQFF
v_call: TRBV24-1; d_call: TRBD1; cdr3_aa: CATSSRDRPNEQFF
v_call: TRBV12-3/TRBV12-4; d_call: NA; cdr3_aa: CASSPAVLVINEQFF
v_call: TRBV6-1; d_call: NA; cdr3_aa: CATQGEAVNTEAFF
v_call: TRBV11-3; d_call: TRBD2; cdr3_aa: CASSRGDIFSYNEQFF
v_call: TRBV4-3; d_call: NA; cdr3_aa: CASSQDGGVLDTQYF
v_call: TRBV7-8; d_call: TRBD2; cdr3_aa: CASSLMEGGSNEQFF
v_call: TRBV7-9; d_call: TRBD1; cdr3_aa: CASSQVWDRGSNTQYF
v_call: TRBV27; d_call: TRBD2; cdr3_aa: CASSPGASGHNEQFF
v_call: TRBV29-1; d_call: NA; cdr3_aa: CSVETGLSFTDTQYF
v_call: TRBV7-9; d_call: NA; cdr3_aa: CASSSERATGGTQYF
v_call: TRBV7-9; d_call: NA; cdr3_aa: CASSLGGHGVEYEQYF
v_call: TRBV20-1; d_call: TRBD2; cdr3_aa: CSARDRFSAGVGDTQYF
v_call: TRBV5-1; d_call: NA; cdr3_aa: CASSYSVASSSYEQYF
v_call: TRBV7-8; d_call: NA; cdr3_aa: CASSHRYGAQDTDTQYF
v_call: TRBV15; d_call: NA; cdr3_aa: CATSKERGPSIGGSSYGYTF
v_call: TRBV7-6; d_call: NA; cdr3_aa: CASSWSGTSSGANVLTF
v_call: TRBV12-3/TRBV12-4; d_call: TRBD1; cdr3_aa: CASSGDRGHYEQYF
v_call: TRBV6-1; d_call: TRBD1; cdr3_aa: CASRQGYGYTF
v_call: TRBV7-9; d_call: NA; cdr3_aa: CASSLTPGGGNTEAFF
v_call: TRBV27; d_call: NA; cdr3_aa: CASSHQQGGETQYF
v_call: TRBV11-2; d_call: TRBD2; cdr3_aa: CASSLDERGGTDTQYF
v_call: TRBV10-2; d_call: NA; cdr3_aa: CASCLRTPNTGELFF
v_call: TRBV6-1; d_call: NA; cdr3_aa: CASSEGQGRSREQYF
v_call: TRBV4-1; d_call: NA; cdr3_aa: CASSQESLNYGYTF
v_call: TRBV11-2; d_call: NA; cdr3_aa: CASSLAGWLSYEQYF
v_call: TRBV7-8; d_call: NA; cdr3_aa: CASSPRTDNEQFF
v_call: TRBV9; d_call: NA; cdr3_aa: CASSIYPQGPDTDTEAFF
v_call: TRBV30; d_call: TRBD1; cdr3_aa: CAWTRQGGYEQYF
v_call: TRBV3-1; d_call: TRBD1; cdr3_aa: CASSHDRVRETQYF